The present entry profiles one T cell receptor beta chain with its context. Relative to the germline gene, one junction end is altered; a read error may explain this. Per the original methods: How many nucleated cells were present was estimated from reference gene primer amplification. Assay: immunoSEQ multiplex PCR; the TCRdb copy retains only in-frame clones and omits some. V, J and clone size are taken as reported in that table, and D and trimming were inferred from the DNA itself. This table has 200,000 or so clones, 75% to 90% appearing once. CDR3 length equals 14 residues. CDR1 is SSHAT and CDR2 is FNYEAQ in the germline V gene (reference sequence). Enrollees, about 18 to 89 years old, lived in roughly 24 US areas. This entry comes from a study of blood T cell repertoires in COVID-19.

The origin of this receptor is a woman aged 18-30 years in a cohort exposed to, infected with or recovered from COVID-19 (not recorded which). What was sequenced was PBMCs or T cells enriched from blood (not recorded which). V is TRBV7-7 and J is TRBJ2-1; TRBD2 aligns across 7 bases. CDR3 bases: TGTGCTAGCAGCTTAGACCGGGAGGCTAATGAGCAGTTCTTC. Amino acids: CASSLDREANEQFF.